This note documents a single TCR beta chain sequence. The antigen remains undetermined. It was cDNA, reverse transcribed from extracted RNA, that served as the sequencing template. Data came from immunoSEQ multiplex PCR; TCRdb stores just in-frame clones and leaves some out. The table records 130,000 to 150,000 clones, 40% to 65% of them present only once. Peripheral blood and lesional scalp punch biopsies were taken from alopecia areata patients. The sample originates from a study of CD8+ T cells in alopecia areata. As for the study in general: Treatment comprised oral tofacitinib, 5 to 10 mg twice daily, in treated patients. Notes on the study in general: Sharing of TCR sequences between patients (possibly for HLA-related reasons) was less clear than in mice. Compared with normal scalp, lesional scalp had higher clonality and more expanded CD8+ clones.

The CDR3 runs 11 residues. Germline V CDR1 and CDR2: SQVTM, ANQGSEA. V was cut by 4 bases and J by 2 bases, with 6 bases left in between. The receptor was isolated from a human donor with alopecia areata. V and J are TRBV29-1 and TRBJ2-7, with a possible D match to TRBD2 (5 bases). This specimen was CD4+ T cells sorted from blood, taken at week 0. CDR3 nucleotides: TGCAGCGTTGCGGGGACCTACGAGCAGTACTTC. Translation: CSVAGTYEQYF.